This TCR beta chain was identified in a study of CD8+CD57+ T cells in acquired aplastic anemia. This clonotype was seen at least ten times. At one of its ends the junction is not consistent with the germline gene, which may arise from a read error. CDR1 is SGHVS and CDR2 is FQNEAQ in the germline V gene. The CDR3 is 15 residues long. By flow cytometry, patients selected for sequencing had shown an expansion of CD8+CD57+ cells. Genomic DNA, the template, was used for profiling of the TCR beta VDJ and CDR3. TCRdb ran MiXCR on the reads and lists one entry per CDR3 protein. Among approximately 260,000 distinct CDR3 sequences listed, 82% were seen once.

Sequencing input: sorted CD4+, CD8+, or CD8+CD57+ T cells (not recorded which) from PBMCs. The rearrangement uses TRBV7-8 and TRBJ2-1; 7 bases fit TRBD2. This TCR derives from a human donor with aplastic anemia. This CDR3 reads CASSIAGGADTEQFF. The CDR3 DNA reads as TGTGCCAGCAGCATAGCGGGCGGAGCCGACACTGAGCAGTTCTTC.